This T cell receptor beta chain was recovered during a study of brain T cells in children with intractable seizures. Trimming shortened V by 3 bases and J by 0 bases, and 10 bases separated the two germline ends. The CDR3 has 14 residues. Germline V gene sequence: CDR1 SGHNT, CDR2 YYREEE (reference sequence). Repertoires were generated with immunoSEQ multiplex PCR, while TCRdb's copy carries only in-frame clones and drops some. The sample has roughly 80,000 clones; around nine tenths are singletons. This sequence joins TRBV5-4 and TRBJ2-7, with D maybe TRBD2 (5 bases). Sequences were derived from peripheral blood, sampled at surgery. This TCR was recovered from a girl aged 2 to 9 with Rasmussen encephalitis and intractable seizures. Here the CDR3 DNA reads TGTGCCAGCAGCTGGACTCCAAGCTCCTACGAGCAGTACTTC. It is translated as CASSWTPSSYEQYF.